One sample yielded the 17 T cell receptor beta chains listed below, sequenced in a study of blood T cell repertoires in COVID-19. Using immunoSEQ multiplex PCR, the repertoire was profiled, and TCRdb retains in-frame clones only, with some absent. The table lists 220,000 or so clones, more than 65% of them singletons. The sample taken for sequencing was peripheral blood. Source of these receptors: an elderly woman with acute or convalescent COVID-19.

CDR3 protein: CASSLTADTQYF. Written as DNA, the CDR3 is TGCGCCAGCAGCTTAACTGCAGATACGCAGTATTTT. This rearrangement joins TRBV5-1 to TRBJ2-3; D remains unclear. This CDR3 spans 12 amino acids. With 2 bases removed from V and 4 bases from J, the gap between germline ends came to 5 bases. Germline V lookup: CDR1 SGHRS, CDR2 YFSETQ.

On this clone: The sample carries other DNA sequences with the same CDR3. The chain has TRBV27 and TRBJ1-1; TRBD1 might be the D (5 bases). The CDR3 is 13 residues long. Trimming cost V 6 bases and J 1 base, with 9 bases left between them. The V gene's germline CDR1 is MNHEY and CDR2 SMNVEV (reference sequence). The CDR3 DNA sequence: TGTGCCAGCAGAACCGGGGGGAACACTGAAGCTTTCTTT. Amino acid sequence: CASRTGGNTEAFF.

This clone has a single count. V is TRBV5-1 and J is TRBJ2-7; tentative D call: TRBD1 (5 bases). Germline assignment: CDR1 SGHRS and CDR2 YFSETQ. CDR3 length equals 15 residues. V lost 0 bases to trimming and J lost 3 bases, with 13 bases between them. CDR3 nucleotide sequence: TGCGCCAGCAGCTTGGCCTCTGGGGCTAGCTACGAGCAGTACTTC. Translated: CASSLASGASYEQYF.

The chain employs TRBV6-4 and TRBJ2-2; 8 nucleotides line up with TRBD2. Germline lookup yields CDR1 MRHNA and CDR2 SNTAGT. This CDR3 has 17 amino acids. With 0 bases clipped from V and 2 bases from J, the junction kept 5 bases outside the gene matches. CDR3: CASSDSGAGGNTGELFF. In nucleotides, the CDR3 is TGTGCCAGCAGTGACTCCGGCGCGGGGGGTAACACCGGGGAGCTGTTTTTT.

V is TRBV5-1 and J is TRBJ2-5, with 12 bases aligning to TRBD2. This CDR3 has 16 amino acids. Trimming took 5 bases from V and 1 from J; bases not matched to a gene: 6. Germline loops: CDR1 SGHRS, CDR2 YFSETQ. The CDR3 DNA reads TGCGCCAGCAGTTTCAGACTAGCGGGGGCCCAAGAGACCCAGTACTTC. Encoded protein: CASSFRLAGAQETQYF.

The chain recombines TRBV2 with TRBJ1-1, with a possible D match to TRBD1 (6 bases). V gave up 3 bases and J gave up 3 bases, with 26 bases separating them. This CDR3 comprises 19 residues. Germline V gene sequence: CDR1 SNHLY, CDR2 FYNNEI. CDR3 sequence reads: CASSENPAGTRDMDTEAFF. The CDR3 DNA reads TGTGCCAGCAGTGAGAACCCCGCCGGGACCCGGGACATGGACACTGAAGCTTTCTTT.

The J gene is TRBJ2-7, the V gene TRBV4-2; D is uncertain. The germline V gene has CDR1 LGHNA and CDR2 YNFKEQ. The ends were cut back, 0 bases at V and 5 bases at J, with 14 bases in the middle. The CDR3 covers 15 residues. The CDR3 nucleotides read TGTGCCAGCAGCCAAGAATGGCAGGCCAAGGACGAGCAGTACTTC. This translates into CASSQEWQAKDEQYF.

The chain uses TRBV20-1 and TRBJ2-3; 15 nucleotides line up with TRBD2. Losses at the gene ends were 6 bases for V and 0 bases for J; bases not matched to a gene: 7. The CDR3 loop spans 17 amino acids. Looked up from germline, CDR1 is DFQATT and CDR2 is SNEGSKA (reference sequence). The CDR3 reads CSASPGLAGGSTDTQYF. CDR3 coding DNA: TGCAGTGCCAGTCCGGGACTAGCGGGGGGAAGCACAGATACGCAGTATTTT.

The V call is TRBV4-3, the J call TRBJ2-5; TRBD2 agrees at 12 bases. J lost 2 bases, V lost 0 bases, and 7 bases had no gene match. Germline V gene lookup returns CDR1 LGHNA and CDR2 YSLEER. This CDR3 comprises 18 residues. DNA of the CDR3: TGCGCCAGCAGCCAAGATCGGCCAACTAGCGGGGGGCAAGAGACCCAGTACTTC. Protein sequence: CASSQDRPTSGGQETQYF.

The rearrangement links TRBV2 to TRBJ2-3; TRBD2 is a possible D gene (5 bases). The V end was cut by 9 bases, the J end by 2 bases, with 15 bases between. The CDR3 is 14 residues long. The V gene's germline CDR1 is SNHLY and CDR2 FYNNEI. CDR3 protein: CASRALTTTDTQYF. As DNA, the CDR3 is TGTGCCAGTAGGGCCTTGACTACCACAGATACGCAGTATTTT.

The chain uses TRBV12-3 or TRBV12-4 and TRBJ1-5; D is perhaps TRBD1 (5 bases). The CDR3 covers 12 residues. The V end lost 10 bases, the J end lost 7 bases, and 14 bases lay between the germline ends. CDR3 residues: CATGDSGQPQHF. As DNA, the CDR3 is TGTGCCACCGGGGACTCAGGGCAGCCCCAGCATTTT.

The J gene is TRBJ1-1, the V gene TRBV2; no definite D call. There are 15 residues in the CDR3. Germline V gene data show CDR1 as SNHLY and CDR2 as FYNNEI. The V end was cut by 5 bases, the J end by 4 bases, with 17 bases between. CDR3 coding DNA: TGTGCCAGCAGTCCGAGTCTGAGAGGCGGCACTGAAGCTTTCTTT. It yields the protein CASSPSLRGGTEAFF.

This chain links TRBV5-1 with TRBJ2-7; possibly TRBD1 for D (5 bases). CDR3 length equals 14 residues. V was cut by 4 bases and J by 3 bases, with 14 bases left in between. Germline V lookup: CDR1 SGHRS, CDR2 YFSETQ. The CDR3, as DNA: TGCGCCAGCAGCGCCGCCGACAGCCTCTACGAGCAGTACTTC. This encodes CASSAADSLYEQYF.

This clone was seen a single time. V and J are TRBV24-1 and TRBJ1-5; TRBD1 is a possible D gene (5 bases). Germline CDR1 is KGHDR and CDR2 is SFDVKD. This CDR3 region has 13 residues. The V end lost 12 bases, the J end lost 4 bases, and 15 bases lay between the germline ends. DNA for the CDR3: TGTGCCTCGACAGCGCGACTTAATCAGCCCCAGCATTTT. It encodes CASTARLNQPQHF.

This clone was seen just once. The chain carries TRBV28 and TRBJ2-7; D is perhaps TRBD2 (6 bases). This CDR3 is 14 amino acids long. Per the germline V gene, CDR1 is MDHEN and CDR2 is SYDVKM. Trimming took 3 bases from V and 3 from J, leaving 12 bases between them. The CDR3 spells CASSFGGSHYEQYF. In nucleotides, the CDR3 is TGTGCCAGCAGTTTTGGAGGGAGCCACTACGAGCAGTACTTC. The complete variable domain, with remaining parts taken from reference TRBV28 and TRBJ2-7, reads DVKVTQSSRYLVKRTGEKVFLECVQDMDHENMFWYRQDPGLGLRLIYFSYDVKMKEKGDIPEGYSVSREKKERFSLILESASTNQTSMYLCASSFGGSHYEQYFGPGTRLTVT.

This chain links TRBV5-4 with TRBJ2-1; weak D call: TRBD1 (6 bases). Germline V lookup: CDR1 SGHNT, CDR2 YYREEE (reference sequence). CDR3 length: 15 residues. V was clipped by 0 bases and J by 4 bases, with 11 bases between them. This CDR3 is CASSLAVGGYNEQFF. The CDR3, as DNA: TGTGCCAGCAGCTTGGCCGTAGGGGGTTACAATGAGCAGTTCTTC.

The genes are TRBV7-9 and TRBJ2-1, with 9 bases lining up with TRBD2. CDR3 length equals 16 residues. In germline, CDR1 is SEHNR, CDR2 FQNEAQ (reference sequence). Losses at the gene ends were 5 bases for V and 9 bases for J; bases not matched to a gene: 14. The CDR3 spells CASSPSGAGRSGEQFF. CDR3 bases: TGTGCCAGCAGCCCTAGCGGGGCCGGCCGGAGCGGTGAGCAGTTCTTC.